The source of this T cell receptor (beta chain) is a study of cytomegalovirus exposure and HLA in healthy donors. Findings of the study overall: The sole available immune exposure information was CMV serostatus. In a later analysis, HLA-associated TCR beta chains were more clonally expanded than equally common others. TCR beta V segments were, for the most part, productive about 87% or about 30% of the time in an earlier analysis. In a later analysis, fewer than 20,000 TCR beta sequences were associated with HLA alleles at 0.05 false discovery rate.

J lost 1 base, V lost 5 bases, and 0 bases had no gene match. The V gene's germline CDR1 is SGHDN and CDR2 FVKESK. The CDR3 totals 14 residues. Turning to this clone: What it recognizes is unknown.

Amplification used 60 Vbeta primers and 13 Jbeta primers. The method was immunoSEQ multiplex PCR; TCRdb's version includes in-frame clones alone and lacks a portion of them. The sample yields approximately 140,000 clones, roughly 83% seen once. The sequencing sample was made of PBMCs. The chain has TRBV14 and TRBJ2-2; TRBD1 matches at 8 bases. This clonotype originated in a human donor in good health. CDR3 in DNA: TGTGCCAGCAGCGGACAGGGGAACACCGGGGAGCTGTTTTTT. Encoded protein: CASSGQGNTGELFF.